Listed below are T cell receptor beta chains from one sample, sequenced in a study of cytomegalovirus exposure and HLA in healthy donors. The protocol was immunoSEQ multiplex PCR, while the TCRdb copy is restricted to in-frame clones and leaves out a portion. The sample carries about 150,000 clones, 60% to 85% recorded once. The material sequenced was PBMCs. The receptors were gathered from a woman between 40 and 55 years old in good health and CMV-seropositive. Each CDR3 is given without its conserved first and last residue.

TRBV2 | ASGGLMNTEAF
TRBV2 | ASSEGGPGEPGELF
TRBV5-4 | ASSLSQSGTYNEQF
TRBV9 | ASSVAPSGTDTQY
TRBV7-2 | ASSLGTGSLYEQY
TRBV6-1 | ASSEIVTANTEAF
TRBV5-5 | ASSLMATEAF
TRBV7-9 | ASSLEGQPQH
TRBV7-8 | ASRRGFQETQY
TRBV6-6 | ASSYGQLNEKLF